Below are 12 T cell receptor beta chains sequenced from a single sample in a study of blood T cell repertoires in COVID-19. Clones were read by immunoSEQ multiplex PCR, and TCRdb kept only the in-frame ones, dropping some. Of about 240,000 clones in the sample, about 82% were seen once. The material sequenced was peripheral blood. The receptors originated from a man at least 80 years old with acute or convalescent COVID-19.

The gene calls are TRBV7-2 and TRBJ1-2; D unclear. CDR1 and CDR2 from the germline V gene are SGHTA and FQGNSA. The CDR3 totals 12 residues. V dropped 5 bases and J dropped 10 bases, with 14 bases sitting between them. The CDR3 region has the DNA TGTGCCAGCAGCGGTTTAAGACTCGTCTACACCTTC. Translation gives CASSGLRLVYTF.

The chain is built from TRBV5-6 and TRBJ1-2, with TRBD1 identical over 8 bases. V trimming: 1 base; J trimming: 8 bases; junction bases outside the gene matches: 10. Germline values: CDR1 SGHDT, CDR2 YYEEEE. The CDR3 consists of 15 residues. CDR3 loop: CASSLLGQGAGGYTF. As DNA, the CDR3 is TGTGCCAGCAGCTTGTTGGGGCAGGGGGCTGGAGGCTACACCTTC.

J is TRBJ1-2 and V is TRBV18, with D tentatively TRBD1 (6 bases). CDR1 is KGHSH, CDR2 LQKENI, per germline. The CDR3 length is 14 residues. The V and J ends lost 1 base and 5 bases respectively, with 11 bases between them. Here the CDR3 DNA reads TGTGCCAGCTCACCACGGACAGCCCATTATGGCTACACCTTC. Encoded protein: CASSPRTAHYGYTF.

The rearrangement links TRBV5-6 to TRBJ2-7; TRBD2 agrees at 8 bases. V trimming: 7 bases; J trimming: 2 bases; junction bases outside the gene matches: 11. The germline V gene has CDR1 SGHDT and CDR2 YYEEEE. The CDR3 has 15 residues. CDR3 loop: CASWRSGSSPYEQYF. The CDR3 DNA follows: TGTGCCAGCTGGAGGAGCGGGAGTTCCCCCTACGAGCAGTACTTC. Combining the CDR3 with reference TRBV5-6 and TRBJ2-7 gives the whole variable domain DAGVTQSPTHLIKTRGQQVTLRCSPKSGHDTVSWYQQALGQGPQFIFQYYEEEERQRGNFPDRFSGHQFPNYSSELNVNALLLGDSALYLCASWRSGSSPYEQYFGPGTRLTVT.

The chain carries TRBV6-5 and TRBJ2-7; D is perhaps TRBD2 (6 bases). V was cut by 8 bases and J by 3 bases, with 14 bases left in between. Germline values: CDR1 MNHEY, CDR2 SVGAGI. The CDR3 is 13 residues long. DNA for the CDR3: TGTGCCAGCGGACGGGCGGGAATCTACGAGCAGTACTTC. Translation gives CASGRAGIYEQYF.

The CDR3 here is CASSEASGRVYEQYF. As DNA, the CDR3 is TGTGCCAGCAGTGAGGCCAGCGGGAGGGTGTACGAGCAGTACTTC. The gene calls are TRBV6-1 and TRBJ2-7, with TRBD2 matching 10 bases. In germline, CDR1 is MNHNS, CDR2 SASEGT. V lost 3 bases, J lost 4 bases, and 6 bases stayed unmatched. The CDR3 runs to 15 residues.

The V call is TRBV18, the J call TRBJ1-2; no reliable D call. Trimming left V 2 bases short and J 3 bases short, with 16 bases between. Germline CDR1 is KGHSH and CDR2 is LQKENI. This CDR3 spans 16 amino acids. The CDR3 DNA follows: TGTGCCAGCTCACCAGTCCTCGGGAAGGATCACTATGGCTACACCTTC. Translating it yields CASSPVLGKDHYGYTF.

The chain employs TRBV5-6 and TRBJ1-2; a possible D gene is TRBD1 (6 bases). The CDR3 is 14 amino acids. V was cut by 4 bases and J by 6 bases, with 16 bases left in between. Germline V gives CDR1 SGHDT, CDR2 YYEEEE. CDR3 amino acids: CASSPPRGGHGYTF. The CDR3 coding sequence is TGTGCCAGCAGCCCCCCACGGGGGGGGCATGGCTACACCTTC.

This rearrangement joins TRBV2 to TRBJ2-1; 15 bases align to TRBD2. Germline values: CDR1 SNHLY, CDR2 FYNNEI. This CDR3 is 16 amino acids long. V lost 6 bases and J lost 7; bases outside the gene matches: 7. CDR3: CASSGLAGGLGNEQFF. In DNA form, the CDR3 reads TGTGCCAGCAGCGGACTAGCGGGAGGGTTAGGGAATGAGCAGTTCTTC.

The rearrangement uses TRBV6-5 and TRBJ2-7, with D tentatively TRBD1 (7 bases). The V and J ends lost 4 bases and 7 bases respectively, with 17 bases between them. The CDR3 is 14 amino acids. Germline-derived CDR1 and CDR2 are MNHEY and SVGAGI. The CDR3 DNA reads TGTGCCAGCAGTTTGGAGGGGGCGGCGGAGGAGCAGTACTTC. Encoded protein: CASSLEGAAEEQYF.

The chain combines TRBV28 with TRBJ1-4, with unresolved D. This CDR3 spans 11 amino acids. V lost 3 bases to trimming and J lost 7 bases, with 3 bases between them. The germline CDR1 and CDR2 sequences are MDHEN and SYDVKM. The DNA for the CDR3 is TGTGCCAGCAGTTTGAGTGAAAAACTGTTTTTT. This translates into CASSLSEKLFF.

The V and J genes are TRBV14 and TRBJ2-7, with D perhaps TRBD2 (6 bases). Trimming removed 0 bases at V and 6 bases at J, with 15 bases between. Germline loops: CDR1 SGHDN, CDR2 FVKESK. CDR3 size: 15 residues. The CDR3 loop is CASSQDRLGEREQYF. Here the CDR3 DNA reads TGTGCCAGCAGCCAAGACAGACTAGGAGAGCGCGAGCAGTACTTC.